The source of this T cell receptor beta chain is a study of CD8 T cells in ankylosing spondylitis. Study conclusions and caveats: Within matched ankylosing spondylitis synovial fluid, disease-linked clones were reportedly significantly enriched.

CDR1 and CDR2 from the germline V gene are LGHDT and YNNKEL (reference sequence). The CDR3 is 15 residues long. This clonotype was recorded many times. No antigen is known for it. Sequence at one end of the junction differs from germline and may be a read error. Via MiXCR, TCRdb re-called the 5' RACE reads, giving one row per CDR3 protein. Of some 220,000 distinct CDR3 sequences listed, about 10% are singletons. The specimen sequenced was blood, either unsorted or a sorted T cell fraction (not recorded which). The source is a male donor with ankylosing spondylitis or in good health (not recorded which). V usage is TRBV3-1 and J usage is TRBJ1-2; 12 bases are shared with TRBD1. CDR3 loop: CASSPGTGGNYGYTF. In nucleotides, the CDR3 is TGCGCCAGCAGCCCAGGGACAGGGGGCAACTATGGCTACACCTTC.